The 26 T cell receptor beta chains presented below share a single source sample, sequenced in a study of T cells after yellow fever vaccination. MiXCR was run by TCRdb on the 5' RACE reads, yielding one entry per CDR3 protein. This table has about 580,000 distinct CDR3 sequences, 17% appearing once. The source material was PBMCs, sampled 5 days after the first yellow fever vaccination. The receptors derive from a man in his late teens or twenties who received the YFV17D yellow fever vaccine.

The chain combines TRBV7-2 with TRBJ1-2; the D gene is possibly TRBD1 (6 bases). Deletions cut 5 bases from V and 6 bases from J, with 10 bases between. This CDR3 is 12 amino acids long. The germline V gene encodes CDR1 SGHTA and CDR2 FQGNSA. The CDR3 is CASSPGVDGYTF. For the CDR3, the DNA is TGTGCCAGCAGCCCAGGGGTGGATGGCTACACCTTC.

In its sample, this clonotype was seen a few times. V and J are TRBV7-9 and TRBJ2-5; D remains ambiguous. Germline assignment: CDR1 SEHNR and CDR2 FQNEAQ (reference sequence). This CDR3 is 14 amino acids long. Trimming pared 6 bases from V and 5 bases from J, leaving 16 bases between. The CDR3 protein is CASSSEWPIETQYF. Here the CDR3 DNA reads TGTGCCAGCAGTTCCGAGTGGCCCATTGAGACCCAGTACTTC. Filled out from reference TRBV7-9 and TRBJ2-5, the complete variable domain reads DTGVSQNPRHKITKRGQNVTFRCDPISEHNRLYWYRQTLGQGPEFLTYFQNEAQLEKSRLLSDRFSAERPKGSFSTLEIQRTEQGDSAMYLCASSSEWPIETQYFGPGTRLLVL.

The sample holds a few counts of this clonotype. The chain links TRBV5-4 to TRBJ1-1; no firm D call. The CDR3 runs to 14 residues. The germline V gene encodes CDR1 SGHNT and CDR2 YYREEE (reference sequence). V lost 3 bases to trimming and J lost 1 base, with 10 bases between them. The CDR3 reads CASSSGEWNTEAFF. In nucleotides, the CDR3 is TGTGCCAGCAGCTCTGGGGAATGGAACACTGAAGCTTTCTTT.

CDR3 amino acids: CASSPNTDTEAFF. The DNA for the CDR3 is TGTGCCAGCTCACCTAACACGGACACTGAAGCTTTCTTT. This rearrangement joins TRBV18 to TRBJ1-1, with D uncertain. The CDR3 length is 13 residues. Trimming shortened V by 3 bases and J by 3 bases, and 8 bases separated the two germline ends. Germline assignment: CDR1 KGHSH and CDR2 LQKENI.

The chain uses TRBV25-1 and TRBJ1-2; the D is unclear. Germline V CDR1 and CDR2: MGHDK, SYGVNS. This CDR3 spans 12 amino acids. V was shortened by 3 bases and J by 4 bases, with 6 bases between the two germline ends. CDR3 nucleotide sequence: TGTGCCAGCAGTGAGTTACGCTATGGCTACACCTTC. As protein: CASSELRYGYTF.

Only a few counts were recorded for this clonotype. This chain uses TRBV30 with TRBJ1-1; D is ambiguous. The V and J ends lost 5 bases and 5 bases respectively, with 6 bases between them. The CDR3 covers 10 residues. Germline CDR1 reads GTSNPN; CDR2 reads SVGIG (reference sequence). DNA of the CDR3: TGTGCCTGGGGCCCGACTGAAGCTTTCTTT. Translation: CAWGPTEAFF. Full variable domain (remainder filled in from reference TRBV30 and TRBJ1-1): SQTIHQWPATLVQPVGSPLSLECTVEGTSNPNLYWYRQAAGRGLQLLFYSVGIGQISSEVPQNLSASRPQDRQFILSSKKLLLSDSGFYLCAWGPTEAFFGQGTRLTVV.

In this sample, this clonotype turned up a few times. This chain links TRBV12-3 or TRBV12-4 with TRBJ1-2; a weak D match, TRBD1 (5 bases). V shed 3 bases and J shed 6 bases, with 17 bases lying between them. CDR3 length: 15 amino acids. This chain's CDR3 is CASSFSRGEGNGYTF. The CDR3 coding sequence is TGTGCCAGCAGTTTCTCAAGAGGGGAAGGCAATGGCTACACCTTC.

The chain couples TRBV18 to TRBJ2-7; D is unclear. Germline V lookup: CDR1 KGHSH, CDR2 LQKENI. Trimming cost V 4 bases and J 5 bases, with 15 bases left between them. CDR3 length: 14 residues. CDR3: CASSREARSDEQYF. Written as DNA, the CDR3 is TGTGCCAGCTCACGGGAAGCCAGGTCAGACGAGCAGTACTTC.

This clonotype has only a few counts. The chain has TRBV5-1 and TRBJ2-1; D not certain. In germline, CDR1 is SGHRS, CDR2 YFSETQ. V was trimmed by 7 bases and J by 0 bases, leaving 8 bases between them. There are 13 residues in the CDR3. Here the CDR3 reads CASQWSSYNEQFF. In DNA, the CDR3 is TGCGCCAGCCAGTGGAGCTCCTACAATGAGCAGTTCTTC.

The chain employs TRBV10-3 and TRBJ2-5; 9 positions agree with TRBD2. The CDR3 is 17 residues long. The V and J ends lost 0 bases and 4 bases, in that order; junction bases with no gene match: 9. CDR1 and CDR2 from the germline V gene are ENHRY and SYGVKD. The CDR3 nucleotides are TGTGCCATCAGTGAGTCGATAGCGGGGGACCCCAGAGAGACCCAGTACTTC. Protein: CAISESIAGDPRETQYF.

This chain links TRBV4-3 with TRBJ2-1; D call uncertain. V was pared by 0 bases and J by 0 bases, with 12 bases between. The CDR3 sequence is 17 residues long. Germline-derived CDR1 and CDR2 are LGHNA and YSLEER. The CDR3 region is CASSQETVTSSYNEQFF. CDR3 DNA sequence: TGCGCCAGCAGCCAAGAGACCGTGACTTCCTCCTACAATGAGCAGTTCTTC.

This clonotype was seen more than once but under ten times. The V call is TRBV6-1, the J call TRBJ1-5, with 7 bases aligning to TRBD1. This CDR3 is built from 15 residues. The junction had 7 bases not matched to a gene; V was cut back by 8 bases and J by 0 bases. Per the germline V gene, CDR1 is MNHNS and CDR2 is SASEGT. As DNA, the CDR3 is TGTGCCAGCCGGCCAGGGGGAGTTAGCAATCAGCCCCAGCATTTT. It codes for CASRPGGVSNQPQHF.

This clonotype was found a few times. The V gene is TRBV12-3 or TRBV12-4, the J gene TRBJ1-3; no firm D call. The CDR3 has 15 residues. V was trimmed by 6 bases and J by 3 bases, leaving 15 bases between them. For the CDR3, the DNA is TGTGCCAGCAGCTCCCGGATAGGGTTTGGAAACACCATATATTTT. It encodes CASSSRIGFGNTIYF.

This clonotype was seen only a few times. J is TRBJ2-7 and V is TRBV10-3, with D possibly TRBD1 on 5 matching bases. Germline V CDR1 and CDR2: ENHRY, SYGVKD. Between the trimmed V and J ends, which lost 3 bases and 5 bases, there was a span of 11 bases. This CDR3 has 13 amino acids. In DNA form, the CDR3 reads TGTGCCATCAGTGATGGCAGGGTTGACGAGCAGTACTTC. It codes for CAISDGRVDEQYF.

This sequence joins TRBV11-2 and TRBJ2-2, with 8 bases aligning to TRBD1. V shed 5 bases and J 7 bases; nucleotides not matched to a gene: 9. The CDR3 covers 15 residues. Germline CDR1 is SGHAT and CDR2 is FQNNGV. CDR3 residues: CASSTRQGNSGELFF. CDR3 DNA: TGTGCCAGCAGCACACGACAGGGGAATAGCGGGGAGCTGTTTTTT. The whole variable domain, remainder taken from reference TRBV11-2 and TRBJ2-2, is EAGVAQSPRYKIIEKRQSVAFWCNPISGHATLYWYQQILGQGPKLLIQFQNNGVVDDSQLPKDRFSAERLKGVDSTLKIQPAKLEDSAVYLCASSTRQGNSGELFFGEGSRLTVL.

V and J are TRBV19 and TRBJ2-7, with D perhaps assigned TRBD1 or TRBD2 (7 bases each). The CDR3 consists of 12 residues. V gave up 10 bases and J gave up 5 bases, with 15 bases separating them. Germline-derived CDR1 and CDR2 are LNHDA and SQIVND (reference sequence). The CDR3 is CATRGGPDEQYF. The CDR3 nucleotides read TGTGCCACCAGGGGGGGCCCTGACGAGCAGTACTTC.

This clonotype was observed a handful of times. This chain connects TRBV7-8 to TRBJ2-1, with TRBD2 matching over 10 bases. Per the germline V gene, CDR1 is SGHVS and CDR2 is FQNEAQ. The CDR3 is made up of 15 amino acids. V shed 0 bases, J shed 9 bases, and the junction held 5 bases outside the gene matches. CDR3 DNA: TGTGCCAGCAGCTTAGCCAGCGGGGGGGCTGTTGAGCAGTTCTTC. It translates to CASSLASGGAVEQFF.

This clonotype was found many times. This sequence joins TRBV4-1 and TRBJ2-7, with D tentatively TRBD2 (6 bases). V was clipped by 1 base and J by 6 bases, with 10 bases between them. Per germline, CDR1 MGHRA and CDR2 YSYEKL. CDR3 length equals 13 residues. Here the CDR3 DNA reads TGCGCCAGCAGCCAAGGGGGGGTAAGCGAGCAGTACGTC. It yields the protein CASSQGGVSEQYV.

Many counts were recorded for this clonotype. The chain couples TRBV5-4 to TRBJ1-1, with D tentatively TRBD1 (5 bases). CDR1 is SGHNT, CDR2 YYREEE, per germline (reference sequence). The ends were cut back, 1 base at V and 0 bases at J, with 10 bases in the middle. This CDR3 contains 15 residues. The CDR3: CASSLIGTMNTEAFF. CDR3 nucleotides: TGTGCCAGCAGCTTGATAGGGACCATGAACACTGAAGCTTTCTTT.

This clonotype was detected a few times. This chain connects TRBV27 to TRBJ1-2; the D is unclear. Deletions cut 5 bases from V and 4 bases from J, with 11 bases between. CDR1 is MNHEY and CDR2 is SMNVEV in the germline V gene (reference sequence). This CDR3 region has 13 residues. The CDR3 sequence is CASSPKGTYGYTF. CDR3 bases: TGTGCCAGCAGTCCAAAGGGAACCTATGGCTACACCTTC.

This clonotype appeared a few times. The chain combines TRBV12-3 or TRBV12-4 with TRBJ2-3; D ambiguous. This CDR3 is built from 12 residues. Between the trimmed V and J ends, which lost 7 bases and 5 bases, there was a span of 10 bases. DNA of the CDR3: TGTGCCAGCACCTGGGGTATAGATACGCAGTATTTT. Translation gives CASTWGIDTQYF.

In this sample, this clonotype turned up a few times. V and J are TRBV29-1 and TRBJ1-1, with unresolved D. The V gene lost 4 bases and the J gene lost 7 bases, with 7 bases spanning the gap. The CDR3 is 10 amino acids. Germline V gene lookup returns CDR1 SQVTM and CDR2 ANQGSEA. The CDR3 reads CSVGNLEAFF. CDR3 nucleotide sequence: TGCAGCGTTGGGAACCTTGAAGCTTTCTTT.

This clonotype was recorded a few times. J is TRBJ2-7 and V is TRBV5-4; 12 bases are shared with TRBD1. V lost 5 bases, J lost 2 bases, and 2 bases stayed unmatched. Germline V lookup: CDR1 SGHNT, CDR2 YYREEE (reference sequence). The CDR3 has 14 amino acids. In DNA form, the CDR3 reads TGTGCCAGCAGGGGACAGGGGGCCCCCTACGAGCAGTACTTC. It encodes CASRGQGAPYEQYF.

This clonotype turned up a few times. The J gene is TRBJ2-3, the V gene TRBV6-2 or TRBV6-3; 7 bases are shared with TRBD2. V was clipped by 4 bases and J by 1 base; unmatched bases: 8. The CDR3 totals 16 residues. CDR1 is MNHEY and CDR2 is SVGEGT in the germline V gene. The CDR3 nucleotides are TGTGCCAGCAGTTCCTCGTGGGGGGGACGCACAGATACGCAGTATTTT. It yields the protein CASSSSWGGRTDTQYF.

The V call is TRBV18, the J call TRBJ2-5; D call uncertain. Germline lookup yields CDR1 KGHSH and CDR2 LQKENI. With 2 bases removed from V and 1 base from J, the gap between germline ends came to 8 bases. This CDR3 spans 14 amino acids. The CDR3 protein is CASSPSDTQETQYF. The CDR3 DNA reads TGTGCCAGCTCACCATCCGATACCCAAGAGACCCAGTACTTC. The full variable domain, its missing parts supplied by reference TRBV18 and TRBJ2-5, is NAGVMQNPRHLVRRRGQEARLRCSPMKGHSHVYWYRQLPEEGLKFMVYLQKENIIDESGMPKERFSAEFPKEGPSILRIQQVVRGDSAAYFCASSPSDTQETQYFGPGTRLLVL.

The J gene is TRBJ1-2, the V gene TRBV7-9, with D unresolved. From germline, CDR1 is SEHNR and CDR2 FQNEAQ (reference sequence). The CDR3 consists of 12 residues. Trimming shortened V by 5 bases and J by 8 bases, and 12 bases separated the two germline ends. CDR3 residues: CASSPRTGGYTF. The CDR3 DNA reads as TGTGCCAGCAGCCCCAGGACTGGGGGCTACACCTTC.